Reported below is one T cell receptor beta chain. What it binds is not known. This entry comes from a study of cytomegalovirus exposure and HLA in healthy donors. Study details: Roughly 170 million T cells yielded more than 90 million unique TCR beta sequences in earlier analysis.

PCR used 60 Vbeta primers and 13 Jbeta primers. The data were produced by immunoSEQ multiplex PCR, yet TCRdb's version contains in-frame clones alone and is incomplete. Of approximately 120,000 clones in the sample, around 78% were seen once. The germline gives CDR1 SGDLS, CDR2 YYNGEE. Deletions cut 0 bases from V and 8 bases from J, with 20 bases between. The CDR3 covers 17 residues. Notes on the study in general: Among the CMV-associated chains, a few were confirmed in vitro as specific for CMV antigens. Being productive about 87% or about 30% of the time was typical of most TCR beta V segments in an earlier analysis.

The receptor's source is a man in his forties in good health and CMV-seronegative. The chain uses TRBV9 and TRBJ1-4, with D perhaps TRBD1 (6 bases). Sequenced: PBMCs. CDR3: CASSVATETGLGEKLFF. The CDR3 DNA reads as TGTGCCAGCAGCGTAGCTACCGAGACAGGCTTGGGGGAAAAACTGTTTTTT.